This T cell receptor (beta chain) is from a study of T cells in Graves' hyperthyroidism and ophthalmopathy. TCR beta CDR3 regions were amplified from RNA. Researchers ran a first-round RT-PCR on the TCR CDR3 using the HTBI primer set. TCRdb used MiXCR to reprocess the multiplex PCR reads, holding one entry per CDR3 protein. The sample lists around 800,000 distinct CDR3 sequences; about two fifths were seen once. Germline CDR1 and CDR2: LNHDA and SQIVND (reference sequence). With 3 bases removed from V and 3 bases from J, the gap between germline ends came to 9 bases. The CDR3 extends over 14 amino acids.

The specimen sequenced was blood. The rearrangement joins TRBV19 to TRBJ1-5; D unclear. The receptor's source is a man aged 18-30 years with Graves' hyperthyroidism. The CDR3 DNA is TGTGCCAGTAGTATTGCCCACCCCAATCAGCCCCAGCATTTT. Encoded protein: CASSIAHPNQPQHF.